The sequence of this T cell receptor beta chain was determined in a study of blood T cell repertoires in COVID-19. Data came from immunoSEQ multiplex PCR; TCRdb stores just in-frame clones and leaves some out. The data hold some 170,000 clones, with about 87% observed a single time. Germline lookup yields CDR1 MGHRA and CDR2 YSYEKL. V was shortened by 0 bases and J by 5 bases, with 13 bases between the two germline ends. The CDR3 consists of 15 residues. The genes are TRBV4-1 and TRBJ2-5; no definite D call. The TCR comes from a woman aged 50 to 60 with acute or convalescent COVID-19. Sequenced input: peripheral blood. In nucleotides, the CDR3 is TGCGCCAGCAGCCAAGATCAAGAGGAGTGGGAGACCCAGTACTTC. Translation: CASSQDQEEWETQYF.